This T cell receptor (beta chain) was documented in a study of shared clonotypes between healthy human individuals. The study, taken as a whole, reports: Among a few donors, roughly 5% of naive CD4 clonotypes were found in common. Investigators collected only blood, and repertoires in tissues likely differ.

On this clone: Its antigen is unknown.

Original handling: ImmunoSEQ sequences covered only the junction and lacked quality scores; filtering therefore differed. Only in-frame clones appear in the TCRdb table, and some are missing; sequencing was by immunoSEQ multiplex PCR. V and J calls plus clone size are reproduced from that table; the DNA served to infer D and trimming. The repertoire holds 650,000 to 750,000 clones, with 55% to 75% as singletons. The V segment lost 4 bases and the J segment 4 bases; nucleotides outside the gene matches: 8. The CDR3 sequence is 15 residues long. Germline loops: CDR1 SNHLY, CDR2 FYNNEI. The rearrangement joins TRBV2 to TRBJ1-2; 8 positions match TRBD1. The sample was memory CD4+ T cells sorted from blood. The subset is: CD45RA-negative fraction. The receptor comes from a woman aged 25 to 39 in good health. The CDR3 sequence: CASSGPDRAVYGYTF. In DNA form, the CDR3 reads TGTGCCAGCAGTGGACCGGACAGGGCGGTCTATGGCTACACCTTC.